These 14 T cell receptor beta chains were sequenced from one sample in a study of shared clonotypes between healthy human individuals. Some clones are missing from TCRdb's copy, which holds only in-frame ones; the method was immunoSEQ multiplex PCR. The sample yields millions of clones, over 85% seen once. The sample comprised naive CD4+ T cells sorted from blood. Subset in this sample: CD45RA+ positively selected. These TCRs come from a man younger than 35 in good health.

The V and J genes are TRBV4-1 and TRBJ1-3; D is undetermined. Looked up from germline, CDR1 is MGHRA and CDR2 is YSYEKL. V was pared by 2 bases and J by 2 bases, with 13 bases between. The CDR3 length is 16 residues. The CDR3 DNA follows: TGCGCCAGCAGCCAATCCAATCCGGAAGCTGGAAACACCATATATTTT. Its translation: CASSQSNPEAGNTIYF.

The chain combines TRBV10-3 with TRBJ1-5; D is ambiguous. This CDR3 has 14 amino acids. The germline CDR1 and CDR2 sequences are ENHRY and SYGVKD. Trimming cost V 6 bases and J 5 bases, with 14 bases left between them. CDR3 amino acids: CAISDTSWDQPQHF. The CDR3 nucleotides are TGTGCCATCAGCGACACAAGCTGGGATCAGCCCCAGCATTTT.

V is TRBV6-4 and J is TRBJ2-7; 9 bases are shared with TRBD2. CDR1 is MRHNA, CDR2 SNTAGT, per germline. Trimming took 7 bases from V and 0 from J; bases not matched to a gene: 4. The length of the CDR3 is 14 residues. CDR3: CASIAGETSYEQYF. The DNA of the CDR3 is TGTGCCAGCATAGCGGGAGAGACCTCCTACGAGCAGTACTTC.

This chain joins TRBV29-1 and TRBJ2-2; 7 bases are a match to TRBD1. Germline loops: CDR1 SQVTM, CDR2 ANQGSEA. J lost 4 bases, V lost 6 bases, and 8 bases had no gene match. The CDR3 contains 14 residues. The CDR3: CSVVATGRTGELFF. The CDR3 nucleotides read TGCAGCGTAGTAGCGACAGGGCGCACCGGGGAGCTGTTTTTT.

The chain employs TRBV7-9 and TRBJ2-3; D uncertain. CDR1 and CDR2 from the germline V gene are SEHNR and FQNEAQ (reference sequence). This CDR3 is 14 amino acids long. Trimming removed 2 bases from V and 4 bases from J, with 10 bases in between. CDR3 residues: CASSLTVVADTQYF. CDR3 in DNA: TGTGCCAGCAGCTTAACAGTAGTCGCAGATACGCAGTATTTT.

The chain uses TRBV7-9 and TRBJ2-3; 9 nucleotides agree with TRBD2. The trim removed 5 bases at V and 2 bases at J, leaving 17 bases unmatched. CDR3 length: 19 amino acids. CDR1 and CDR2 (germline): SEHNR, FQNEAQ (reference sequence). The CDR3 sequence: CASSRPRERGARYTDTQYF. CDR3 nucleotide sequence: TGTGCCAGCAGCCGCCCCAGGGAGCGGGGGGCCCGATACACAGATACGCAGTATTTT.

The V call is TRBV6-5, the J call TRBJ2-5, with D unclear. This CDR3 has 11 amino acids. The germline CDR1 and CDR2 sequences are MNHEY and SVGAGI. V was trimmed by 4 bases and J by 4 bases, leaving 4 bases between them. The DNA of the CDR3 is TGTGCCAGCAGTTTCCTAGAGACCCAGTACTTC. Amino acids: CASSFLETQYF.

The chain employs TRBV7-2 and TRBJ2-1; the D gene could be TRBD1 or TRBD2 (7 bases each). V was clipped by 5 bases and J by 8 bases, with 28 bases between them. The CDR3 contains 18 residues. CDR1 SGHTA and CDR2 FQGNSA come from the germline V gene. CDR3 protein: CASSPPRGRDSALHEQFF. CDR3 sequence (DNA): TGTGCCAGCAGCCCCCCCCGGGGGAGGGACAGTGCATTACATGAGCAGTTCTTC.

A note on this clone: The sample contains more than one DNA sequence encoding this CDR3. The V and J genes are TRBV4-1 and TRBJ1-5, with a weak D call TRBD1 (5 bases). Germline CDR1 MGHRA, CDR2 YSYEKL. The CDR3 runs 15 residues. Trimming left V 1 base short and J 2 bases short, with 9 bases between. The CDR3 sequence is CASSQAGQGNQPQHF. The CDR3 DNA reads as TGCGCCAGCAGCCAAGCGGGGCAAGGCAATCAGCCCCAGCATTTT.

The chain employs TRBV28 and TRBJ1-5; TRBD1 might be the D (6 bases). Per the germline V gene, CDR1 is MDHEN and CDR2 is SYDVKM. This CDR3 comprises 15 residues. Trimming took off 8 bases at V and 1 base at J, with 15 bases between the two ends. The CDR3 spells CASVGGQGSNQPQHF. In nucleotides, the CDR3 is TGTGCCAGCGTTGGGGGGCAGGGAAGCAATCAGCCCCAGCATTTT. The whole variable domain, remainder taken from reference TRBV28 and TRBJ1-5, is DVKVTQSSRYLVKRTGEKVFLECVQDMDHENMFWYRQDPGLGLRLIYFSYDVKMKEKGDIPEGYSVSREKKERFSLILESASTNQTSMYLCASVGGQGSNQPQHFGDGTRLSIL.

V and J are TRBV15 and TRBJ1-2; possible D gene TRBD1, 6 bases. There are 15 residues in the CDR3. V was pared by 7 bases and J by 3 bases, with 18 bases between. CDR1 and CDR2 (germline): LNHNV, YYDKDF (reference sequence). CDR3 in DNA: TGTGCCACCACCCCTGGGGGGGCGGGGGACTATGGCTACACCTTC. It is translated as CATTPGGAGDYGYTF.

The V gene is TRBV30, the J gene TRBJ2-7, with TRBD2 matching 11 bases. V shed 6 bases, J shed 2 bases, and the junction held 3 bases outside the gene matches. There are 13 residues in the CDR3. Germline CDR1 GTSNPN, CDR2 SVGIG (reference sequence). CDR3 region: CACTSGSTYEQYF. DNA for the CDR3: TGTGCCTGTACTAGCGGGAGTACCTACGAGCAGTACTTC.

The V and J genes are TRBV19 and TRBJ2-1, with no clear D. This CDR3 region has 16 residues. Between the trimmed V and J ends, which lost 5 bases and 7 bases, there was a span of 21 bases. Germline values: CDR1 LNHDA, CDR2 SQIVND (reference sequence). The CDR3 reads CASSESSLVGWNEQFF. CDR3 sequence (DNA): TGTGCCAGTAGTGAGTCTTCCCTAGTCGGGTGGAATGAGCAGTTCTTC.

The chain joins TRBV14 to TRBJ2-1, with TRBD2 matching over 11 bases. V was pared by 4 bases and J by 6 bases, with 2 bases of the junction left unmatched. The CDR3 loop spans 14 amino acids. Germline-derived CDR1 and CDR2 are SGHDN and FVKESK. In DNA, the CDR3 is TGTGCCAGCAGCCCAGGGACTAGCGGCAATGAGCAGTTCTTC. Translation: CASSPGTSGNEQFF.